This T cell receptor (beta chain) was retrieved from a study of beta chain features in type 1 diabetes (dated by TCRdb to 2017 to 2018). With respect to the entire study: Mean age, gender distribution, total cell number and subset yield did not differ between patients and healthy donors. A total of approximately 100 million sorted cells were examined across all samples, and the number of cells per subset was strongly correlated with RNA yield. In the study, TCRB repertoires of sorted circulating CD4+ T cell subsets from recently diagnosed type 1 diabetes patients were compared with those of matched healthy donors. Whereas all 30 or so donors provided naive and central memory subsets, regulatory and stem cell-like memory subsets were isolated from just 8 patients and about 8 healthy donors.

The entire isolated RNA was reverse transcribed using the High Capacity cDNA Reverse Transcription Kit, and thus expressed TCRB transcripts were sequenced. Naive, central memory and regulatory T cell samples underwent deep immunoSEQ sequencing, averaging about 3.57 million total reads per sample. After sorted cells were lysed in RLT buffer, RNA was extracted with DNase-treated RNeasy Micro or Mini kits, with the choice depending on cell number. Each cell subset was processed on its own to prevent cross-contamination, while patient and healthy donor samples were processed together. The immunoSEQ multiplex PCR was used to amplify TCRB sequences from cDNA, yielding 87-bp fragments that span the CDR3 region. The amplicons were sequenced using the Illumina HiSeq platform. Regarding the original processing steps: Synthetic template baselines were used to correct PCR bias computationally, reads within Hamming distance 2 were collapsed, and singletons that could not be merged were discarded. Reads were aligned against IMGT to assign V, D and J genes, CDR3 length and insertions or deletions at six rearrangement sites. Within each subset, clonotype counts were normalized to sorted cell number, and only after that were true diversity and Gini coefficients computed with the tcR R package. The overlap coefficient, calculated on TCRB nucleotide sequences, was used to measure repertoire sharing. Entries here come from immuneACCESS through TCRdb and include only in-frame sequences with V and J called. Some clones fail to appear in such tables; in the studies checked, an unresolved V gene covers under half of the shortfall, and the cause of the remainder is unknown. The D gene and trimming were derived from the DNA, and the V and J assignments and clone size from that table. Counted in this sample were some 270,000 clones; around 7.8% of them appeared once. The top ten clones comprise roughly 1% of the sample.

Each donor gave one peripheral blood draw, about 100 mL on average, collected into heparinised tubes. Using a panel that included CD45RO, CCR7, CD25, CD127, CD95 and CD27, naive, central memory, regulatory and stem cell-like memory CD4+ T cells were sorted on a BD FACSAria II. Every sorted population had a purity above 95%. Right away, PBMCs were isolated by Lymphoprep density gradient centrifugation and were stained directly, with no culture step. So that batch effects would be minimized, each experiment stained and sorted samples in pairs, pairing one healthy donor with one patient. The paper's findings and limits, for the study overall: At VDJ recombination sites, patients with type 1 diabetes made fewer insertions and deleted more nucleotides, a pattern implying thymic rearrangement abnormalities. Because small numbers of individuals were included in the HLA sub-analyses, any influence of HLA type on TCRB rearrangement was left unresolved. PCR may preferentially amplify shorter templates, but because patient and control samples were amplified and corrected together, any resulting skew would affect both groups equally. Because cDNA was sequenced instead of genomic DNA, activated cells with high expression could be over-represented, although the groups did not differ in activation or CD3 levels. The naive, central memory and regulatory TCRB repertoires appeared to resemble one another more closely among patients than among healthy donors. A moderate but significant shortening of TCRB CDR3 length was observed in type 1 diabetes patients in all four CD4+ subsets.

Including the terminal cysteine and phenylalanine, the CDR3 comprises 16 residues. Only the CDR3 region is kept as DNA, spanning 48 bases read in frame from base 1. Per the germline V gene, SGHRS is the CDR1 and YFSETQ is the CDR2. V and J are trimmed by 4 bases and 3 bases, and the gene matches miss 9 bases of the junction. In the case of this clone: Its antigen is still unknown. The sample holds no much larger clone one base away, and base qualities are not on file.

The sequencing input was central memory CD4+ T cells from blood. The rearranged chain carries TRBV5-1 and TRBJ2-1, with 8 bases matching TRBD2. This sequence originates from a woman in her late teens or twenties in good health. The nucleotide sequence reads TGCGCCAGCAGCCGGGGAGGGAGCGGGAGCTACAATGAGCAGTTCTTC. Its protein product is CASSRGGSGSYNEQFF.